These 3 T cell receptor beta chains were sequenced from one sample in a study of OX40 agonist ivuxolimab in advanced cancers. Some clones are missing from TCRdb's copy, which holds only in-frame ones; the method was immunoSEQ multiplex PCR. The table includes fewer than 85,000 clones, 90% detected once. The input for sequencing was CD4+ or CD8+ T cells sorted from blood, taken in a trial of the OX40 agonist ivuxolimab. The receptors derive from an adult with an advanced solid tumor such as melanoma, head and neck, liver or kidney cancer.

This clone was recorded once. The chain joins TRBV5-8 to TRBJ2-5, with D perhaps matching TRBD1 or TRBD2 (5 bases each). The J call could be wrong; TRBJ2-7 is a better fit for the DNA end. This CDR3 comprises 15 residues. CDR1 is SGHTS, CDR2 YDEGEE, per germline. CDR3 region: CASSPIPGPSYEQYF. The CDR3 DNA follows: TGTGCCAGCAGCCCTATCCCGGGACCGAGCTACGAGCAGTACTTC.

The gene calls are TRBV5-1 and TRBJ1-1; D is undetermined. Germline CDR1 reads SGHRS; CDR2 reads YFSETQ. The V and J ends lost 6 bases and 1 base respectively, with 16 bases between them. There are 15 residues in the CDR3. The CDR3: CASTPSLGRNTEAFF. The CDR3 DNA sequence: TGCGCCAGCACCCCTTCCCTCGGAAGGAACACTGAAGCTTTCTTT.

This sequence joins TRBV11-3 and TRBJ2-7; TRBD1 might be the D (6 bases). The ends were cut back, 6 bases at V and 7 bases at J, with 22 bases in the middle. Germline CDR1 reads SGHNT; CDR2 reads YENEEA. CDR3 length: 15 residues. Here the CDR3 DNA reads TGTGCCAGCAGTCGCCATAGCGCAACCCAGGGGGAGCAGTACTTC. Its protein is CASSRHSATQGEQYF. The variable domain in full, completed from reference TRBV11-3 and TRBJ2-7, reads EAGVVQSPRYKIIEKKQPVAFWCNPISGHNTLYWYLQNLGQGPELLIRYENEEAVDDSQLPKDRFSAERLKGVDSTLKIQPAELGDSAVYLCASSRHSATQGEQYFGPGTRLTVT.